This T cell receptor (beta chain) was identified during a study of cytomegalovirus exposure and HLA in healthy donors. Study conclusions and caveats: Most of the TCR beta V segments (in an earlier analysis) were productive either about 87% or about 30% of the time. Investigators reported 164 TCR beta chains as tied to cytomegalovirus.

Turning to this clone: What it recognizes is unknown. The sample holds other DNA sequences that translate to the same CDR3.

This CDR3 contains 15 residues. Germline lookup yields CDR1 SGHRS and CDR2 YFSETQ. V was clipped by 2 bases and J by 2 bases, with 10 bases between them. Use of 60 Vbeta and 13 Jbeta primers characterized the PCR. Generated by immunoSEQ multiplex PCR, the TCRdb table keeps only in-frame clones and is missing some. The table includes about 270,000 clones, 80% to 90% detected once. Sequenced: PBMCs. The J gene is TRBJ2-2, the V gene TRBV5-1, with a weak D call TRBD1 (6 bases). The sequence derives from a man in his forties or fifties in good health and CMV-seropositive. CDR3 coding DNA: TGCGCCAGCAGCTTTACAGGGTTAAACACCGGGGAGCTGTTTTTT. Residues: CASSFTGLNTGELFF.